This record concerns one T cell receptor beta chain sequence. There is no known antigen for this receptor. The input lacks base qualities; no much larger clone sits a single base away. The source of the sample is a study of blood T cell repertoires in COVID-19 (dated by TCRdb to about 2020). As for the study more broadly: Collaborator samples came from the United States, Italy and Spain and covered acute and convalescent phases of COVID-19. The material from the prospective study consisted of cDNA or gDNA derived from T cells, B-cell-depleted T cells, or PBMCs. Deeply sampled blood TCRbeta repertoires from subjects exposed to, actively infected with, or recovered from COVID-19 were included in the dataset. The repertoires were released in a freely available public database intended as a resource for research on the immune response to SARS-CoV-2. The samples were drawn from two sources: the first 160 participants of the ongoing ImmuneRACE study, and 1,000 to 1,500 subjects contributed by 6 global collaborators. Nearly every sample came with metadata listing a de-identified subject ID, COVID-19 status, age in years and sex. Where available, HLA class I and class II types were obtained from metadata supplied by the sample provider rather than from assay-based typing.

The immunoSEQ Assay, a bias-controlled multiplex PCR, was used to amplify TCRbeta CDR3 regions from genomic DNA. Turning to the authors' computational methods: The number of nucleated cells in each sample was estimated from the amplification of reference gene primers within the assay. To quantify the absolute abundance of each unique TCRbeta CDR3 rearrangement, sequence reads were collapsed and filtered. For each sample, productive Simpson clonality was calculated as the square root of Simpson's diversity index across productive rearrangements. This is the immuneACCESS table as TCRdb keeps it, with only in-frame sequences that have V and J called. A part of the clones is gone; compared with another copy, unresolved V genes explain less than half, and the rest is unexplained. V, J and clone size are those of that table, while D and trimming were read from the DNA. Within this sample are under 300,000 clones, with around 85% of them counted one time only. Around 6.4% of the sample comes from the top ten.

The CDR3 runs 17 residues from the cysteine to the phenylalanine. The read is trimmed to its CDR3 DNA, 51 bases read in frame from base 1. Trimming accounts for 7 bases at V and 0 bases at J, while the number of junction bases matched to no gene is 15. Looking up the germline V gene yields CDR1 MRHNA and CDR2 SNTAGT. Each collaborating institution followed its own protocols to collect whole blood in K2EDTA tubes. For TCRbeta analysis, collaborator samples were shipped as frozen whole blood, as isolated PBMCs, or as DNA extracted from either sample type. Study-level results and caveats: The amount of clinical and demographic metadata varied by source and participant and was provided uncurated.

The chain is encoded by TRBV6-4 joined to TRBJ2-7; 7 central bases correspond to TRBD1. The TCR originated in an older woman with active or convalescent COVID-19. Sequencing was done on a sample of peripheral blood. The nucleotide sequence is given as TGTGCCAGCAAGACAGGGACGCCCACCTCGGACTCCTACGAGCAGTACTTC. This sequence encodes CASKTGTPTSDSYEQYF.